This T cell receptor (beta chain) was captured in a study of T cell repertoires in cytomegalovirus infection. Whole-study context: Matching HLA type, along with CMV infection, was indicated by public TCR beta signatures. General study points: HLA-C-restricted CMV clonotypes gave the most frequent clonotype in two of eight donors.

V lost 5 bases and J lost 3, with 13 bases in between. There are 14 residues in the CDR3. The germline CDR1 and CDR2 sequences are SGHTA and FQGNSA. TCRdb used MiXCR to reprocess the reads, holding one entry per CDR3 protein. The table shows around 450,000 distinct CDR3 sequences, with approximately 32% occurring only once. This clonotype was observed a few times. Its antigen is still unknown. This receptor was taken from a human donor in good health (CMV status not recorded). Some clones in this sample may be carry-over from other donors' samples. The sequenced sample was PBMCs. The V call is TRBV7-2, the J call TRBJ1-2, with a possible D match to TRBD1 (5 bases). The DNA for the CDR3 is TGTGCCAGCAGCGCCCACCGGGGCCACTATGGCTACACCTTC. This sequence encodes CASSAHRGHYGYTF.